A single sample gave rise to the 10 T cell receptor beta chains below, sequenced in a study of shared clonotypes between healthy human individuals. The table came from immunoSEQ multiplex PCR; TCRdb's copy has only in-frame clones and leaves some out. This sample has around 560,000 clones, with 95% found just once. CD45RO-negative, CCR7-positively selected cells formed the naive CD8 fraction, excluding terminally differentiated effector memory CD45RA+ cells. The sample comprised naive CD8+ T cells sorted from blood. The receptor source for this set is a woman younger than 45 in good health.

This chain connects TRBV27 to TRBJ2-1; TRBD2 agrees at 12 bases. J lost 4 bases, V lost 2 bases, and 3 bases had no gene match. The CDR3 has 16 residues. Germline V gene data show CDR1 as MNHEY and CDR2 as SMNVEV (reference sequence). The CDR3 here is CASSLVTSGRYNEQFF. CDR3 in DNA: TGTGCCAGCAGTTTAGTGACTAGCGGGAGATACAATGAGCAGTTCTTC.

The gene calls are TRBV10-1 and TRBJ2-7, with TRBD1 identical over 8 bases. The J segment lost 0 bases and the V segment lost 0 bases, leaving 4 bases of the junction unmatched. Germline lookup yields CDR1 WNHNN and CDR2 SYGVQD (reference sequence). The CDR3 covers 16 residues. The CDR3 sequence: CASSESTTGASYEQYF. The CDR3 DNA reads as TGCGCCAGCAGTGAGTCGACGACAGGGGCCTCCTACGAGCAGTACTTC.

The chain combines TRBV6-5 with TRBJ2-1; 10 bases align to TRBD1. Germline V CDR1 and CDR2: MNHEY, SVGAGI. CDR3 length: 16 amino acids. The trim removed 0 bases at V and 4 bases at J, leaving 3 bases unmatched. The CDR3 spells CASSYSDRGTYNEQFF. In DNA, the CDR3 is TGTGCCAGCAGTTACTCGGACAGGGGGACTTACAATGAGCAGTTCTTC.

This clone was seen only once. This chain joins TRBV28 and TRBJ2-1; D is perhaps TRBD2 (6 bases). CDR3 length: 14 residues. Germline V lookup: CDR1 MDHEN, CDR2 SYDVKM. Trimming took off 6 bases at V and 9 bases at J, with 18 bases between the two ends. The CDR3 DNA reads as TGTGCCAGCAGCGATTCGGCGGGGCTTCTTGAGCAGTTCTTC. Protein: CASSDSAGLLEQFF.

The J gene is TRBJ1-2, the V gene TRBV19; tentatively, D is TRBD1 (6 bases). The CDR3 extends over 14 amino acids. Germline V lookup: CDR1 LNHDA, CDR2 SQIVND (reference sequence). V dropped 7 bases and J dropped 2 bases, with 14 bases sitting between them. This chain's CDR3 is CASTPGTGNYGYTF. For the CDR3, the DNA is TGTGCCAGTACCCCAGGAACAGGGAACTATGGCTACACCTTC. Based on the CDR3 plus reference TRBV19 and TRBJ1-2, the full variable domain is DGGITQSPKYLFRKEGQNVTLSCEQNLNHDAMYWYRQDPGQGLRLIYYSQIVNDFQKGDIAEGYSVSREKKESFPLTVTSAQKNPTAFYLCASTPGTGNYGYTFGSGTRLTVV.

The J gene is TRBJ1-4, the V gene TRBV2; D remains ambiguous. The CDR3 is 17 amino acids. Trimming took 0 bases from V and 8 from J, leaving 19 bases between them. The germline gives CDR1 SNHLY, CDR2 FYNNEI. CDR3 residues: CASSEAGPSTLGEKLFF. The CDR3 DNA reads TGTGCCAGCAGTGAAGCAGGACCGTCGACCTTGGGGGAAAAACTGTTTTTT. Together with reference TRBV2 and TRBJ1-4, the CDR3 gives the full variable domain: EPEVTQTPSHQVTQMGQEVILRCVPISNHLYFYWYRQILGQKVEFLVSFYNNEISEKSEIFDDQFSVERPDGSNFTLKIRSTKLEDSAMYFCASSEAGPSTLGEKLFFGSGTQLSVL.

The rearrangement joins TRBV28 to TRBJ2-1; 8 positions match TRBD2. Germline-derived CDR1 and CDR2 are MDHEN and SYDVKM. This CDR3 has 15 amino acids. Unmatched junction bases numbered 13, after V lost 6 bases and J lost 9 bases. The CDR3 coding sequence is TGTGCCAGCAGCCTTTCTCGGGAGGGGACGGGTGAGCAGTTCTTC. It translates to CASSLSREGTGEQFF.

This chain uses TRBV28 with TRBJ2-5; TRBD1 is a possible D gene (5 bases). The J call may not be correct, given that the DNA end is closer to TRBJ2-7. From germline, CDR1 is MDHEN and CDR2 SYDVKM. This CDR3 contains 12 residues. This CDR3 is CASSGRVNEQYF. Written as DNA, the CDR3 is TGTGCCAGCAGTGGCAGGGTAAACGAGCAGTACTTC.

The rearrangement links TRBV27 to TRBJ2-7, with D perhaps TRBD1 (6 bases). Germline CDR1 is MNHEY and CDR2 is SMNVEV (reference sequence). The V end was cut by 2 bases, the J end by 2 bases, with 13 bases between. The CDR3 runs 15 residues. CDR3 loop: CASSLAFGQPYEQYF. The CDR3 DNA reads TGTGCCAGCAGTTTAGCGTTTGGACAGCCCTACGAGCAGTACTTC.

The chain joins TRBV27 to TRBJ2-3, with unresolved D. Trimming shortened V by 6 bases and J by 1 base, and 11 bases separated the two germline ends. Germline V gene data show CDR1 as MNHEY and CDR2 as SMNVEV (reference sequence). This CDR3 contains 14 residues. The CDR3 DNA reads as TGTGCCAGCAGCCCGAGGTGGGGCACAGATACGCAGTATTTT. Protein sequence: CASSPRWGTDTQYF.